This T cell receptor (beta chain) emerged from a study of cytomegalovirus exposure and HLA in healthy donors. This clone was seen only once. Antigen: not known. Points from the study as a whole: Later, an analysis found that TCR clusters from the first cohort tended to co-occur in the approximately 130 validation repertoires.

This table comes from immunoSEQ multiplex PCR, and its TCRdb copy is limited to in-frame clones, with some not included. The sample has some 56,000 clones, about 92% seen once. The junction had 9 bases not matched to a gene; V was cut back by 4 bases and J by 2 bases. Germline CDR1 and CDR2: SGHRS and YFSETQ. The length of the CDR3 is 16 residues. This chain uses TRBV5-1 with TRBJ1-1, with TRBD1 matching over 9 bases. Input material: PBMCs. The receptor's source is a woman aged 18 to 35 in good health and CMV-seropositive. The CDR3 region has the DNA TGCGCCAGCAGCCTGAAGACGGGACAGGGAAACACTGAAGCTTTCTTT. It specifies CASSLKTGQGNTEAFF.